These T cell receptor beta chains were read from a single sample in a study of immune cell composition in non-small cell lung cancer. Method: immunoSEQ multiplex PCR; TCRdb's copy keeps in-frame clones and lacks some. The sample records about 14,000 clones, over 65% being singletons. The sample consisted of lung tumor tissue. These receptors were obtained from a human donor with non-small cell lung cancer. Each CDR3 is given with its conserved first and last residue. A D gene is named only where the DNA matches it firmly. For some rows the clone size is stated as once, few or many, or as a class when expanded; others skip it.

-	TRBV7-3	TRBJ2-3	-	TGTGCCAGCGGGGGGGGCGGTACAGATACGCAGTATTTT	CASGGGGTDTQYF
-	TRBV5-4	TRBJ1-2	few	TGTGCCAGCAGGCCTAGTGAGGGTATTATCTATGGCTACACCTTC	CASRPSEGIIYGYTF
-	TRBV6-6	TRBJ1-4	-	TGTGCCAGCAGGGACTGGGATGAAAAACTGTTTTTT	CASRDWDEKLFF
-	TRBV9	TRBJ1-1	-	TGTGCCAGCAGCGTAGGGGGTACCTCGGGGAGCACTGAAGCTTTCTTT	CASSVGGTSGSTEAFF
TRBD2	TRBV7-3	TRBJ2-1	-	TGTGCCAGCAGCTTAACTAGCGGGGGGAGTGAGCAGTTCTTC	CASSLTSGGSEQFF
-	TRBV30	TRBJ1-2	-	TGTGCCTGGCCCCGGGAAGGGCGAGGCTACACCTTC	CAWPREGRGYTF
TRBD1	TRBV13	TRBJ1-3	-	TGTGCCAGCAGCTTGTACGGACAGGGCGTAAACACCATATATTTT	CASSLYGQGVNTIYF
TRBD1	TRBV6-1	TRBJ1-3	-	TGTGCCAGCAGTGATAAACGGACAGGGGGAAACACCATATATTTT	CASSDKRTGGNTIYF
-	TRBV4-2	TRBJ2-6	once	TGTGCCAGCAGCCCACAGGGCTCTCGGGCCAACGTCCTGACTTTC	CASSPQGSRANVLTF
TRBD2	TRBV7-2	TRBJ2-7	-	TGTGCCAGCAGCATCCTAGCGGGGGTAGAGCAGTACTTC	CASSILAGVEQYF
-	TRBV23-1	TRBJ2-5	few	TGCGCCAGCAGCCAACTTATGGCCTACCAAGAGACCCAGTACTTC	CASSQLMAYQETQYF
TRBD1	TRBV12-5	TRBJ2-2	-	TGTGCTAGTGGTTTCTCAGCCGGGACAGGTGTCTCCGGGGAGCTGTTTTTT	CASGFSAGTGVSGELFF
-	TRBV5-1	TRBJ2-2	-	TGCGCCAGCGGCTTATCGGCGGGGACGAACACCGGGGAGCTGTTTTTT	CASGLSAGTNTGELFF
-	TRBV6-1	TRBJ1-1	-	TGTGCCAGCAGCGCACAGACGGGAAACACTGAAGCTTTCTTT	CASSAQTGNTEAFF
TRBD2	TRBV5-6	TRBJ2-4	-	TGTGCCAGCAGCCTCCGGGGGGGCTGGGCCAAAAACATTCAGTACTTC	CASSLRGGWAKNIQYF
-	TRBV10-3	TRBJ2-7	-	TGTGCCACTGAAGCCGGAGCCTACGAGCAGTACTTC	CATEAGAYEQYF
-	TRBV19	TRBJ2-2	-	TGTGCCAGTAGTATTACACCGTACACCGGGGAGCTGTTTTTT	CASSITPYTGELFF
-	TRBV6-5	TRBJ2-2	-	TGTGCCAGCAGTCACTCCCAGGGTACCGGGGAGCTGTTTTTT	CASSHSQGTGELFF
TRBD1	TRBV15	TRBJ2-3	-	TGTGCCACCAGCAGGGACAGGGAAGATACGCAGTATTTT	CATSRDREDTQYF
TRBD2	TRBV7-3	TRBJ2-1	-	TGTGCCAGCAGCCCAGGACTAGCGGGAGGGCGGGTAGGTGAGCAGTTCTTC	CASSPGLAGGRVGEQFF
-	TRBV6-6	TRBJ2-4	-	TGTGCCAGCAGTTATTACGGGGGTGGCAAAAACATTCAGTACTTC	CASSYYGGGKNIQYF
-	TRBV15	TRBJ2-3	-	TGTGCCACCAGCAGACTAGCCCCAGATACGCAGTATTTT	CATSRLAPDTQYF